This T cell receptor (beta chain) was found in a study of T cells in Graves' hyperthyroidism and ophthalmopathy. Study in general: Sampling of peripheral blood happened at initial diagnosis, prior to any treatment. Whole-study findings and limits: Within blood appeared most thyroid clonotypes that had expanded above 0.001.

Fresh 10 ml peripheral blood yielded PBMCs. Using RNA transcripts as the source, TCR beta CDR3 regions were amplified. Researchers ran a first-round RT-PCR on the TCR CDR3 using the HTBI primer set. TCRdb independently ran MiXCR on the multiplex PCR reads; one entry per CDR3 protein. This sample has roughly 56,000 distinct CDR3 sequences, with around half found just once. This clonotype was counted at least ten times. As yet, its antigen is unknown. Per the germline V gene, CDR1 is SGHDT and CDR2 is YYEEEE. The CDR3 spans 15 residues. Losses at the gene ends were 0 bases for V and 5 bases for J; bases not matched to a gene: 6.

The sample consisted of blood. The chain carries TRBV5-6 and TRBJ2-5, with TRBD1 matching over 8 bases. This TCR came from a woman aged 25 to 45 with Graves' ophthalmopathy. The CDR3 loop reads CASSLARGLGETQYF. The CDR3 bases are TGTGCCAGCAGCTTGGCCAGGGGGCTGGGGGAGACCCAGTACTTC.